This T cell receptor beta chain was found in a study of PD-1 blockade in classical Hodgkin lymphoma. Study as a whole: Administration of nivolumab to patients was at 3 mg/kg intravenously every 2 weeks. Overall study results and limits: Exclusion was applied to patients who started nivolumab under 1 year after ASCT.

Profiled with immunoSEQ multiplex PCR; TCRdb holds only in-frame clones, not every one. Of tens of thousands of clones listed, 76% are singletons. All the patients suffered relapse after autologous stem cell transplantation, and brentuximab vedotin exposure differed. As concerns this clone: What it binds is unknown.

In germline, CDR1 is SGHRS, CDR2 YFSETQ. With 7 bases clipped from V and 6 bases from J, the junction kept 7 bases outside the gene matches. The CDR3 covers 13 residues. The receptor comes from a human donor with classical Hodgkin lymphoma. This chain joins TRBV5-1 and TRBJ2-7; 10 nucleotides agree with TRBD1. The sample here was peripheral blood mononuclear cells (PBMCs), taken before the second cycle of nivolumab. CDR3 sequence: CASSGTGDPEQYF. The CDR3 coding sequence is TGCGCCAGCTCCGGGACAGGGGACCCCGAGCAGTACTTC.